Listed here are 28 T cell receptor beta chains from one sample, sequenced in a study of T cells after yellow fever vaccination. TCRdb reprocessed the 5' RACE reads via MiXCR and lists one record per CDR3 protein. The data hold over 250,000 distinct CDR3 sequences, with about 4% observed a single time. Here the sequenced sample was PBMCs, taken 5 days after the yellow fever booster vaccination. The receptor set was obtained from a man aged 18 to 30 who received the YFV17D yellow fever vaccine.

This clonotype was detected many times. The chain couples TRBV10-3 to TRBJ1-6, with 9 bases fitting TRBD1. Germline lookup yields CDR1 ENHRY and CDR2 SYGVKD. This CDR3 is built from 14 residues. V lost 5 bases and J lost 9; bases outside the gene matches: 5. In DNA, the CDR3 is TGTGCCATCAGTCTGGACAGGGGCGGTTCACCCCTCCACTTT. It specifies CAISLDRGGSPLHF.

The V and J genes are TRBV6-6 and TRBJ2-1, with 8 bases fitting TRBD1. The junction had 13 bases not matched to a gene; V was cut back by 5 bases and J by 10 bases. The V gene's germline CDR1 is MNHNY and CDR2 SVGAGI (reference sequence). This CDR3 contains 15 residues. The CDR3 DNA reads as TGTGCCAGCAGTAACCCCCCGACAGGGGTGGAGGAGCAGTTCTTC. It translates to CASSNPPTGVEEQFF.

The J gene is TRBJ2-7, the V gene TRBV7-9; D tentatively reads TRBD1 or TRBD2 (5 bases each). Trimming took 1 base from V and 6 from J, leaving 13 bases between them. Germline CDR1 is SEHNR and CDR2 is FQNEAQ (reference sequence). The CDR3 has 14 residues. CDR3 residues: CASSLGDEDGEQYF. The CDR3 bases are TGTGCCAGCAGCTTAGGGGACGAGGACGGCGAGCAGTACTTC.

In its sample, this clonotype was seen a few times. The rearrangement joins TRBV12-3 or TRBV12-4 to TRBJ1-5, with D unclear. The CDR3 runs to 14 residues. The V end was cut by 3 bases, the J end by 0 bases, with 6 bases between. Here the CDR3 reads CASSFQNSNQPQHF. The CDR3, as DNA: TGTGCCAGCAGTTTTCAAAATAGCAATCAGCCCCAGCATTTT.

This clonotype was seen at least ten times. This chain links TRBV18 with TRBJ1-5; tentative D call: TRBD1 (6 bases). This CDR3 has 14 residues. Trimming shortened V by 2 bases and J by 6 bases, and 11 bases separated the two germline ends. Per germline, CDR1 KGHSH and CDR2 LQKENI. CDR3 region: CASSPNKGGQPQHF. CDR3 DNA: TGTGCCAGCTCACCAAACAAGGGGGGTCAGCCCCAGCATTTT.

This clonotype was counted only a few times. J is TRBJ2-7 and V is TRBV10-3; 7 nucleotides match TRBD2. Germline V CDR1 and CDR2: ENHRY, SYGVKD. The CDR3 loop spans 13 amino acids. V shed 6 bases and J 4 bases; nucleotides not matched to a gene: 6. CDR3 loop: CAIRVGGRYEQYF. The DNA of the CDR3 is TGTGCCATCAGGGTGGGAGGGAGATACGAGCAGTACTTC.

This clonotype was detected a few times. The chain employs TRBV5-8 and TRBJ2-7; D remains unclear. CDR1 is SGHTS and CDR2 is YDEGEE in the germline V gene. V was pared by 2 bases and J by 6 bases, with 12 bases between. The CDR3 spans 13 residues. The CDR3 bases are TGTGCCAGCAGCTTCGGGCAGTTTGCCGAGCAGTACGTC. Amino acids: CASSFGQFAEQYV.

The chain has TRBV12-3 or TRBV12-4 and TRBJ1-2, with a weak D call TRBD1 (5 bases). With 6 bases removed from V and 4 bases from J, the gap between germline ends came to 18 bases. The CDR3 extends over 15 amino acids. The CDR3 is CASSSMQGDAYGYTF. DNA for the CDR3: TGTGCCAGCAGCTCCATGCAGGGTGACGCCTATGGCTACACCTTC.

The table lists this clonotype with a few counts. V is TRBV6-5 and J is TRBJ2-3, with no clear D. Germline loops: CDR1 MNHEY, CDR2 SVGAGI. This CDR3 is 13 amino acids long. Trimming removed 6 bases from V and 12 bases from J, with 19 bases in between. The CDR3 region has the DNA TGTGCCAGCAGCCCTCCCCGAGCCACCTCACAGTATTTT. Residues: CASSPPRATSQYF.

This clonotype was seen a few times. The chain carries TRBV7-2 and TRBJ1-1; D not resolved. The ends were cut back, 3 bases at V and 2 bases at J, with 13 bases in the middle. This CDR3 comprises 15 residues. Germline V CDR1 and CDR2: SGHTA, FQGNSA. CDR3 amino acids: CASSFLDRTNTEAFF. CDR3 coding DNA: TGTGCCAGCAGCTTCCTAGATAGAACTAACACTGAAGCTTTCTTT.

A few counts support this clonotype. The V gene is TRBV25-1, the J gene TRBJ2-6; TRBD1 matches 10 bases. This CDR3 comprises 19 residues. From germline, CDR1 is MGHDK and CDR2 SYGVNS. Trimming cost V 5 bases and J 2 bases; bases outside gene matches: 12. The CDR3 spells CASSNPRTGGTAGANVLTF. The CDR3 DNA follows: TGTGCCAGCAGTAACCCTCGGACAGGGGGGACGGCTGGGGCCAACGTCCTGACTTTC.

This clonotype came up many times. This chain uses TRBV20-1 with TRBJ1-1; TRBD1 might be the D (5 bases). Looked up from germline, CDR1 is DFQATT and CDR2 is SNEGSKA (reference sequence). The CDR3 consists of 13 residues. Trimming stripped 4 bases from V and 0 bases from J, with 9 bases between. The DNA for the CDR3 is TGCAGTGCTAAACAGGAGTTGAACACTGAAGCTTTCTTT. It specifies CSAKQELNTEAFF.

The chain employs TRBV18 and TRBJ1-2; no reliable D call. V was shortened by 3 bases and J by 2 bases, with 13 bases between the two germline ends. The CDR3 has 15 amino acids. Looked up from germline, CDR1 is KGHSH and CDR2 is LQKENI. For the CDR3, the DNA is TGTGCCAGCTCACCGGAGTCAAATCGAAACTATGGCTACACCTTC. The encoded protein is CASSPESNRNYGYTF.

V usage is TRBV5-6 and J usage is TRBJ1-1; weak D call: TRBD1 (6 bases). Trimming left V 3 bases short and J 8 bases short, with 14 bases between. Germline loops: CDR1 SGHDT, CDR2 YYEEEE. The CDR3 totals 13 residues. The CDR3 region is CASSWWSGQEAFF. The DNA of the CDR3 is TGTGCCAGCAGCTGGTGGTCTGGACAGGAAGCTTTCTTT.

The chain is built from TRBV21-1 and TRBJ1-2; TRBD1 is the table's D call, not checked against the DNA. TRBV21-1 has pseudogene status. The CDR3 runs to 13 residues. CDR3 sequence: CASSKGGRRGYTF. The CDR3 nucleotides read TGTGCCAGCAGCAAAGGGGGCAGGAGGGGCTACACCTTC.

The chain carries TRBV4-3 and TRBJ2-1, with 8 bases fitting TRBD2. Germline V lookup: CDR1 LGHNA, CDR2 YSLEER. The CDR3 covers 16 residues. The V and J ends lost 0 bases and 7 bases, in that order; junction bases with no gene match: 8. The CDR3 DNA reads TGCGCCAGCAGCCAAGATATGGGGCGGGGGGTAAATGAGCAGTTCTTC. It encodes CASSQDMGRGVNEQFF.

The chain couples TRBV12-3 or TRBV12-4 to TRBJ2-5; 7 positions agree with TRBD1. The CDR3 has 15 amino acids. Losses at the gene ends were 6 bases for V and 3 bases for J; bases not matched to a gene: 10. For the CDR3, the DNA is TGTGCCAGCAGCCACAGCAACAGGGGAAAAGAGACCCAGTACTTC. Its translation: CASSHSNRGKETQYF.

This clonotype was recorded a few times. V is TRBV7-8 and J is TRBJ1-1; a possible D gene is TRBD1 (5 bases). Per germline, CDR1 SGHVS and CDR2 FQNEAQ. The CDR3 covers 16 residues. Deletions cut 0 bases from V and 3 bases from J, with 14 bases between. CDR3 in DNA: TGTGCCAGCAGCTTAGCCCGGGGCCGGTCGGACACTGAAGCTTTCTTT. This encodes CASSLARGRSDTEAFF. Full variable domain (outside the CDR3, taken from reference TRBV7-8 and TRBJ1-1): GAGVSQSPRYKVAKRGQDVALRCDPISGHVSLFWYQQALGQGPEFLTYFQNEAQLDKSGLPSDRFFAERPEGSVSTLKIQRTQQEDSAVYLCASSLARGRSDTEAFFGQGTRLTVV.

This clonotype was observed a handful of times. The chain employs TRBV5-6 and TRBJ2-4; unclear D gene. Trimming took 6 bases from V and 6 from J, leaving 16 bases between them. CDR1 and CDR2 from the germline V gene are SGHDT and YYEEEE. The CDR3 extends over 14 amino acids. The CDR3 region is CASTETGVGNIQYF. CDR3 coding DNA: TGTGCCAGCACCGAAACGGGCGTCGGAAACATTCAGTACTTC.

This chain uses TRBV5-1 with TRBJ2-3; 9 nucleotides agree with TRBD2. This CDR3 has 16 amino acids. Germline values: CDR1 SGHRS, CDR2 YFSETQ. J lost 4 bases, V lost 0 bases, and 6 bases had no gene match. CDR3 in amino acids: CASSLEGAGGPDTQYF. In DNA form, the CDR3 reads TGCGCCAGCAGCTTGGAGGGGGCGGGGGGGCCAGATACGCAGTATTTT.

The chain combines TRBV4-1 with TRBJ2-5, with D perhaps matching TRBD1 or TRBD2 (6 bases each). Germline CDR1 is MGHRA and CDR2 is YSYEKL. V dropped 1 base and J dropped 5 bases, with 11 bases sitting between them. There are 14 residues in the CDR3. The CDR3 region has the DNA TGCGCCAGCAGCCAAGTGGGGGGCCAGGAGACCCAGTACTTC. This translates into CASSQVGGQETQYF.

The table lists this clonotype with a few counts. This chain's CDR3 is CASNDWGTGNQPQHF. The CDR3 DNA reads TGTGCCAGCAACGATTGGGGTACGGGCAATCAGCCCCAGCATTTT. The V and J genes are TRBV6-6 and TRBJ1-5; D unresolved. Between the trimmed V and J ends, which lost 7 bases and 2 bases, there was a span of 15 bases. CDR3 length equals 15 residues. CDR1 is MNHNY, CDR2 SVGAGI, per germline (reference sequence).

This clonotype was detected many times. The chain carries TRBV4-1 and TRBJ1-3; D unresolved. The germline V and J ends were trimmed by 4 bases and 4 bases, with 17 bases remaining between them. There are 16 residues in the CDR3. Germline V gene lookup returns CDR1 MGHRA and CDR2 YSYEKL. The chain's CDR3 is CASSRQIRTEGNTIYF. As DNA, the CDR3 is TGCGCCAGCAGCCGACAAATCAGGACGGAGGGAAACACCATATATTTT.

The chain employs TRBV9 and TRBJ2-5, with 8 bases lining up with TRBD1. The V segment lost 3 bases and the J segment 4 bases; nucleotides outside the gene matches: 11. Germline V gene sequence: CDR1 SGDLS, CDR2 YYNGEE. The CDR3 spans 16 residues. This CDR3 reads CASSASQGALGETQYF. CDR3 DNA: TGTGCCAGCAGCGCAAGTCAGGGGGCGCTTGGAGAGACCCAGTACTTC. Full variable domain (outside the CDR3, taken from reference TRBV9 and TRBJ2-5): DSGVTQTPKHLITATGQRVTLRCSPRSGDLSVYWYQQSLDQGLQFLIQYYNGEERAKGNILERFSAQQFPDLHSELNLSSLELGDSALYFCASSASQGALGETQYFGPGTRLLVL.

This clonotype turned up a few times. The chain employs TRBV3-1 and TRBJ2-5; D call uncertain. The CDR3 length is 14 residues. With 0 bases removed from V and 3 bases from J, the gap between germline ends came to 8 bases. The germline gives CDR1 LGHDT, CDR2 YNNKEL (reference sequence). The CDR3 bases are TGTGCCAGCAGCCAAGATCCACGGGAAGAGACCCAGTACTTC. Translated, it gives CASSQDPREETQYF.

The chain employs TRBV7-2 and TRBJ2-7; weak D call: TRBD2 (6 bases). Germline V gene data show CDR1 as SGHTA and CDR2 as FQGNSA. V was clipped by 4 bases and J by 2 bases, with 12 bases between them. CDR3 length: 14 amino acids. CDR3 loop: CASSSAGTTYEQYF. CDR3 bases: TGTGCCAGCAGCTCCGCGGGGACCACCTACGAGCAGTACTTC.

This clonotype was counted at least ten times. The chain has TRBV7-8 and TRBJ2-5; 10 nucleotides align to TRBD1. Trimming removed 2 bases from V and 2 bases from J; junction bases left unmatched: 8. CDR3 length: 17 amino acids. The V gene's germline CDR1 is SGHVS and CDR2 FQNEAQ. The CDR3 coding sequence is TGTGCCAGCAGCTTACACCCGGGACAGGGGTCACAAGAGACCCAGTACTTC. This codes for CASSLHPGQGSQETQYF.

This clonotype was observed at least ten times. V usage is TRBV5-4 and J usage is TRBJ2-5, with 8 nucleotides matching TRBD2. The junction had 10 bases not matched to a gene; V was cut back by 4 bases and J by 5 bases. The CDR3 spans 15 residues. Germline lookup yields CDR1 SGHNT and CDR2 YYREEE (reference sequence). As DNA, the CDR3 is TGTGCCAGCAGCCAGTCGGGGGGGGCTCAGGAGACCCAGTACTTC. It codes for CASSQSGGAQETQYF.